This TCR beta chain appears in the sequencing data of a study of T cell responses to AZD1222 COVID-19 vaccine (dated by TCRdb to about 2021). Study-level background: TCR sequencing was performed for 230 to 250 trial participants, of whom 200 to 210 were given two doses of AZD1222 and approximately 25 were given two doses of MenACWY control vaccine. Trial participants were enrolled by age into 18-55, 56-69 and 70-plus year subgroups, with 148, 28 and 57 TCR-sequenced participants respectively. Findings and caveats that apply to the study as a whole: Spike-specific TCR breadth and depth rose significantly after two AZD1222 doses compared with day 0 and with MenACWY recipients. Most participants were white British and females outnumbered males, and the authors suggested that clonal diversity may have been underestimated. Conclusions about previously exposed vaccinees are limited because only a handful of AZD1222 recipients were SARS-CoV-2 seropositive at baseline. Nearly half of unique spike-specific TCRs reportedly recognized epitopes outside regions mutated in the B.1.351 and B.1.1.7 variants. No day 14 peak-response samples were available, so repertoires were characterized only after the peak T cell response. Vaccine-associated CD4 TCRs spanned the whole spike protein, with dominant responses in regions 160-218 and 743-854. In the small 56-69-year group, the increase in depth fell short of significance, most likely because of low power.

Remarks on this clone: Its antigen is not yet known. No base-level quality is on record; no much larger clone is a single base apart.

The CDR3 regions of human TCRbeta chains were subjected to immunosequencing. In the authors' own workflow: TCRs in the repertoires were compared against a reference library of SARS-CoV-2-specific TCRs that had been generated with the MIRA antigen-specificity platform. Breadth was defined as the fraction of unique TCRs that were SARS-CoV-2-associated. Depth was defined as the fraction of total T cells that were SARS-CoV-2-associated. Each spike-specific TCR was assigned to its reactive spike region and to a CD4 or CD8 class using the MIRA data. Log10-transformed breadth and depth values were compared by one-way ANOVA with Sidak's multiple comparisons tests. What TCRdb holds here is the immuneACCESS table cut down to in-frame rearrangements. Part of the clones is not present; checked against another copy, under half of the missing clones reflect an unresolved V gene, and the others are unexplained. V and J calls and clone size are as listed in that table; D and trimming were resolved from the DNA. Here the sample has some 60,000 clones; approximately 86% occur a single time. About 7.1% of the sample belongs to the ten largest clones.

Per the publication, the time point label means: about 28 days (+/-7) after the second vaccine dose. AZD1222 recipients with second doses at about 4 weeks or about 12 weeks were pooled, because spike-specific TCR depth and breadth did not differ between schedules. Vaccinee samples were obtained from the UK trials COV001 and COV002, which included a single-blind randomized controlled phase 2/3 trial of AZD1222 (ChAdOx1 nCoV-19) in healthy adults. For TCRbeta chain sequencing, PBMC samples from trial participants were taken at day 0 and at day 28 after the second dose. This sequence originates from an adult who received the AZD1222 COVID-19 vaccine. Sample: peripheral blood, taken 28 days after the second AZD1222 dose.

Here is the DNA: TGTGCCTGGAACCGCTTGGGGGTCGATTCACCCCTCCACTTT. Translated, this is CAWNRLGVDSPLHF. Recombination joined TRBV30 with TRBJ1-6; the D region possibly corresponds to TRBD1 (5 bases align). As encoded in the germline V gene (reference sequence), CDR1 is GTSNPN while CDR2 is SVGIG. V and J are truncated by 4 bases and 8 bases respectively, leaving an intervening sequence of 15 bases. From cysteine to phenylalanine, the CDR3 is 14 amino acids long. Only CDR3 DNA remains: 42 bases, in frame from the first base.